Following are 27 T cell receptor beta chains from one sample sequenced in a study of blood T cell repertoires in COVID-19. Here immunoSEQ multiplex PCR was the method, and the copy in TCRdb shows in-frame clones only, minus some. The sample consists of 340,000 or so clones, around 83% of them appearing once. Sequencing was carried out using peripheral blood. These receptors were taken from a man aged 25-45 years with active or convalescent COVID-19.

This clone was found once. This chain joins TRBV3-1 (or the pseudogene TRBV3-2) and TRBJ2-5; 9 bases are shared with TRBD2. CDR1 and CDR2 from the germline V gene are LGHDT and YNNKEL (reference sequence). The CDR3 consists of 16 residues. V trimming: 4 bases; J trimming: 5 bases; junction bases outside the gene matches: 11. CDR3 sequence reads: CASSRDLAGTSETQYF. The CDR3 region has the DNA TGTGCCAGCAGCCGAGATTTAGCCGGGACTAGCGAGACCCAGTACTTC.

This clone was seen only once. This rearrangement joins TRBV28 to TRBJ1-1; D unclear. CDR1 and CDR2 (germline): MDHEN, SYDVKM. V was cut by 7 bases and J by 0 bases, with 9 bases left in between. This CDR3 has 13 residues. The CDR3 sequence is CASNQRMNTEAFF. The CDR3 nucleotides read TGTGCCAGCAACCAGAGGATGAACACTGAAGCTTTCTTT.

CDR3 loop: CAINPGTTGNTIYF. The DNA for the CDR3 is TGTGCCATCAATCCCGGGACAACTGGAAACACCATATATTTT. V is TRBV10-3 and J is TRBJ1-3; tentative D call: TRBD1 (6 bases). V was trimmed by 7 bases and J by 2 bases, leaving 12 bases between them. The length of the CDR3 is 14 residues. Germline CDR1 reads ENHRY; CDR2 reads SYGVKD.

The rearrangement joins TRBV5-6 to TRBJ1-4, with D possibly TRBD1 on 5 matching bases. The length of the CDR3 is 14 residues. The V and J ends lost 1 base and 8 bases respectively, with 12 bases between them. CDR1 and CDR2 from the germline V gene are SGHDT and YYEEEE. DNA of the CDR3: TGTGCCAGCAGCTTGCAGGGTCTGGGAGAAAAACTGTTTTTT. As protein: CASSLQGLGEKLFF.

V is TRBV11-2 and J is TRBJ2-4, with 10 bases fitting TRBD1. Per the germline V gene, CDR1 is SGHAT and CDR2 is FQNNGV. The ends lost 3 bases at V and 7 bases at J; junction bases unmatched: 3. The CDR3 extends over 14 amino acids. The CDR3 DNA reads TGTGCCAGCAGCTTGGCGGGACAGGGGAACATTCAGTACTTC. It yields the protein CASSLAGQGNIQYF.

The chain uses TRBV3-1 (or the pseudogene TRBV3-2) and TRBJ2-7, with 9 positions matching TRBD2. CDR1 is LGHDT and CDR2 is YNNKEL in the germline V gene (reference sequence). Unmatched junction bases numbered 12, after V lost 5 bases and J lost 7 bases. The CDR3 consists of 15 residues. The CDR3 coding sequence is TGTGCCAGCAGCTTGATCAAAGCGGGGGGTAGTGAGCAGTACTTC. Its protein is CASSLIKAGGSEQYF.

The rearrangement links TRBV7-9 to TRBJ2-2; D gene unclear. The germline V gene has CDR1 SEHNR and CDR2 FQNEAQ (reference sequence). This CDR3 is built from 12 residues. Trimming shortened V by 6 bases and J by 4 bases, and 6 bases separated the two germline ends. CDR3 region: CASSRLTGELFF. CDR3 DNA: TGTGCCAGCAGTAGACTCACCGGGGAGCTGTTTTTT.

The J gene is TRBJ1-2, the V gene TRBV4-1; D is perhaps TRBD1 (6 bases). Per germline, CDR1 MGHRA and CDR2 YSYEKL. The CDR3 contains 16 residues. Between the trimmed V and J ends, which lost 1 base and 4 bases, there was a span of 16 bases. The CDR3 bases are TGCGCCAGCAGCCAAGGTGCCCCCAGGGGACCCTATGGCTACACCTTC. Translation: CASSQGAPRGPYGYTF.

The genes are TRBV6-5 and TRBJ1-4; D remains unclear. The V end was cut by 6 bases, the J end by 3 bases, with 8 bases between. This CDR3 contains 13 residues. Germline values: CDR1 MNHEY, CDR2 SVGAGI. DNA of the CDR3: TGTGCCAGCAGCCTAGTGGCTAATGAAAAACTGTTTTTT. It is translated as CASSLVANEKLFF.

The sample holds a few counts of this clone. The CDR3, as DNA: TGTGCCAGCAGCCTCACAGGGGCGAGGACCCAGTACTTC. This sequence encodes CASSLTGARTQYF. The V gene is TRBV13, the J gene TRBJ2-5; 7 positions agree with TRBD1. The CDR3 extends over 13 amino acids. Germline V lookup: CDR1 PRHDT, CDR2 FYEKMQ (reference sequence). The junction had 7 bases not matched to a gene; V was cut back by 5 bases and J by 7 bases.

Remarks on this clone: It may be a read error: a sequence one base away is much more abundant. J is TRBJ1-5 and V is TRBV5-6; D uncertain. Trimming left V 4 bases short and J 0 bases short, with 2 bases between. The CDR3 runs 12 residues. Germline CDR1 and CDR2: SGHDT and YYEEEE. Here the CDR3 reads CASSLSNQPQHF. Written as DNA, the CDR3 is TGTGCCAGCAGCCTTAGCAATCAGCCCCAGCATTTT.

The chain joins TRBV6-4 to TRBJ2-3, with unresolved D. Germline CDR1 reads MRHNA; CDR2 reads SNTAGT. There are 14 residues in the CDR3. V was cut by 9 bases and J by 5 bases, with 18 bases left in between. CDR3: CARLTARLGDTQYF. CDR3 bases: TGTGCCAGACTTACAGCCCGCTTGGGAGATACGCAGTATTTT.

The V gene is TRBV6-5, the J gene TRBJ1-2, with D perhaps matching TRBD1 (5 bases). Deletions cut 6 bases from V and 8 bases from J, with 19 bases between. Germline CDR1 and CDR2: MNHEY and SVGAGI. The CDR3 runs 14 residues. CDR3 amino acids: CASRTGMVSEGYTF. The CDR3 nucleotides are TGTGCCAGCAGAACAGGAATGGTTTCGGAGGGCTACACCTTC.

V and J are TRBV19 and TRBJ1-5; 12 nucleotides line up with TRBD1. V lost 8 bases to trimming and J lost 3 bases; unmatched junction nucleotides: 17. Germline V lookup: CDR1 LNHDA, CDR2 SQIVND (reference sequence). The CDR3 runs to 19 residues. CDR3 DNA sequence: TGTGCCAGTCACGAAACGGGACAGGGGGCTTTGAGGATCAATCAGCCCCAGCATTTT. Protein: CASHETGQGALRINQPQHF. Drawing the rest from reference TRBV19 and TRBJ1-5, the complete variable domain is DGGITQSPKYLFRKEGQNVTLSCEQNLNHDAMYWYRQDPGQGLRLIYYSQIVNDFQKGDIAEGYSVSREKKESFPLTVTSAQKNPTAFYLCASHETGQGALRINQPQHFGDGTRLSIL.

The V and J genes are TRBV6-2 or TRBV6-3 and TRBJ1-2; 8 positions match TRBD1. V was clipped by 6 bases and J by 5 bases; unmatched bases: 11. Germline CDR1 and CDR2: MNHEY and SVGEGT. The CDR3 length is 15 residues. The CDR3 spells CASSSLRQGRYGYTF. CDR3 bases: TGTGCCAGCAGCAGCCTCAGACAGGGGCGATATGGCTACACCTTC.

The chain is built from TRBV6-5 and TRBJ2-5, with D hard to call. V was pared by 0 bases and J by 6 bases, with 8 bases between. CDR1 and CDR2 (germline): MNHEY, SVGAGI. CDR3 size: 13 residues. In nucleotides, the CDR3 is TGTGCCAGCAGTTACTCGACTTCGCAGACCCAGTACTTC. It codes for CASSYSTSQTQYF.

J is TRBJ1-5 and V is TRBV7-2; D is ambiguous. Trimming removed 6 bases at V and 1 base at J, with 10 bases between. This CDR3 has 14 residues. Germline V gene lookup returns CDR1 SGHTA and CDR2 FQGNSA. CDR3 sequence reads: CASSLKMSNQPQHF. The CDR3 DNA follows: TGTGCCAGCAGTCTAAAAATGAGCAATCAGCCCCAGCATTTT.

The chain employs TRBV11-2 and TRBJ1-2; 9 nucleotides match TRBD1. The CDR3 spans 16 residues. Trimming at V came to 1 base and at J to 7 bases, leaving 10 bases not matched to a gene. Germline-derived CDR1 and CDR2 are SGHAT and FQNNGV. Here the CDR3 reads CASSLAPGQGRSGYTF. For the CDR3, the DNA is TGTGCCAGCAGCTTAGCCCCTGGACAGGGGCGGTCTGGCTACACCTTC. Looking up the rest from reference TRBV11-2 and TRBJ1-2 gives the full variable domain: EAGVAQSPRYKIIEKRQSVAFWCNPISGHATLYWYQQILGQGPKLLIQFQNNGVVDDSQLPKDRFSAERLKGVDSTLKIQPAKLEDSAVYLCASSLAPGQGRSGYTFGSGTRLTVV.

This clone appeared a single time. The rearrangement links TRBV19 to TRBJ2-5; TRBD2 matches at 15 bases. Germline V lookup: CDR1 LNHDA, CDR2 SQIVND (reference sequence). The CDR3 consists of 16 residues. The ends lost 10 bases at V and 1 base at J; junction bases unmatched: 7. CDR3 sequence: CATGTSGGWSQETQYF. The CDR3 DNA sequence: TGTGCCACTGGGACTAGCGGGGGGTGGTCCCAAGAGACCCAGTACTTC.

The chain has TRBV6-5 and TRBJ1-6; tentative D call: TRBD1 (6 bases). The CDR3 is made up of 16 amino acids. V gave up 0 bases and J gave up 7 bases, with 13 bases separating them. The germline V gene encodes CDR1 MNHEY and CDR2 SVGAGI. CDR3 coding DNA: TGTGCCAGCAGTTACTCGCAGAACAGGGACAATTCACCCCTCCACTTT. It codes for CASSYSQNRDNSPLHF.

This chain connects TRBV4-1 to TRBJ1-1, with 7 bases that match TRBD1. This CDR3 region has 15 residues. V dropped 0 bases and J dropped 4; count of bases not matched to a gene: 5. The germline CDR1 and CDR2 sequences are MGHRA and YSYEKL. CDR3 region: CASSQDTGATTEAFF. The CDR3 DNA is TGCGCCAGCAGCCAAGACACAGGGGCGACCACTGAAGCTTTCTTT.

This chain joins TRBV6-1 and TRBJ1-4; no definite D call. The germline V gene has CDR1 MNHNS and CDR2 SASEGT. Trimming stripped 2 bases from V and 8 bases from J, with 9 bases between. The CDR3 covers 13 residues. Here the CDR3 reads CASSELEREKLFF. DNA for the CDR3: TGTGCCAGCAGTGAATTGGAGAGGGAAAAACTGTTTTTT.

This clone was found a few times. This rearrangement joins TRBV27 to TRBJ2-3, with TRBD2 as a possible D gene (6 bases). CDR3 length: 15 residues. Per germline, CDR1 MNHEY and CDR2 SMNVEV (reference sequence). Trimming took off 3 bases at V and 3 bases at J, with 13 bases between the two ends. The CDR3 reads CASSLSGLGTDTQYF. In DNA, the CDR3 is TGTGCCAGCAGTTTGAGCGGGCTGGGAACAGATACGCAGTATTTT.

The genes are TRBV9 and TRBJ2-3; D possibly corresponds to TRBD2 (6 bases). CDR3 size: 15 residues. V was pared by 0 bases and J by 3 bases, with 11 bases between. CDR1 SGDLS and CDR2 YYNGEE come from the germline V gene. The CDR3 loop is CASSVGPSETDTQYF. Written as DNA, the CDR3 is TGTGCCAGCAGCGTAGGCCCTAGCGAAACAGATACGCAGTATTTT.

The V call is TRBV5-1, the J call TRBJ1-1, with D perhaps TRBD1 (5 bases). The CDR3 is 16 amino acids. Trimming left V 4 bases short and J 3 bases short, with 19 bases between. The V gene's germline CDR1 is SGHRS and CDR2 YFSETQ. CDR3: CASSPSEGLGYTEAFF. The CDR3 coding sequence is TGCGCCAGCAGCCCTTCGGAGGGGCTAGGGTACACTGAAGCTTTCTTT.

This clone was picked up one time. V gene TRBV16 combines with J gene TRBJ1-1, with unresolved D. CDR1 is KGHSY and CDR2 is FQNENV in the germline V gene. V was trimmed by 4 bases and J by 1 base, leaving 10 bases between them. There are 14 residues in the CDR3. CDR3: CASSPRGANTEAFF. CDR3 nucleotides: TGTGCCAGCAGCCCCCGGGGTGCGAACACTGAAGCTTTCTTT.

The chain uses TRBV4-2 and TRBJ2-7; a weak D match, TRBD1 (5 bases). Deletions cut 4 bases from V and 6 bases from J, with 13 bases between. The germline V gene encodes CDR1 LGHNA and CDR2 YNFKEQ. The CDR3 consists of 13 residues. CDR3 DNA sequence: TGTGCCAGCAGCCCCCCAACAGGCCCCGAGCAGTACTTC. Translated, it gives CASSPPTGPEQYF.